Included here is one T cell receptor beta chain sequence, with context. This entry belongs to a study of blood T cell repertoires in COVID-19. Study-wide context: COVID-19 samples collected from the United States, Italy and Spain covered acute and convalescent phases. T cells, B-cell-depleted T cells, or PBMCs provided the cDNA or gDNA that served as material.

Method: immunoSEQ multiplex PCR; TCRdb's copy keeps in-frame clones and lacks some. The sample lists roughly 260,000 clones, roughly nine tenths occurring once. The sample was peripheral blood. The TCR comes from a man aged 40-49 years who had recovered from COVID-19.

CDR3 sequence reads: CASSIARHTNTEAFF. The CDR3 bases are TGTGCCAGTAGTATAGCGAGACATACGAACACTGAAGCTTTCTTT. The chain uses TRBV19 and TRBJ1-1, with D uncertain. The CDR3 loop spans 15 amino acids. V gave up 1 base and J gave up 1 base, with 10 bases separating them. The V gene's germline CDR1 is LNHDA and CDR2 SQIVND (reference sequence).